The rows below give T cell receptor beta chains drawn from one sample of a study of blood T cell repertoires in COVID-19. The method was immunoSEQ multiplex PCR; TCRdb's version includes in-frame clones alone and lacks a portion of them. Of 120,000 to 150,000 clones listed, approximately 80% are singletons. Sequencing was carried out using PBMCs or T cells enriched from blood (not recorded which). These receptors originate from a woman between 18 and 30 years old who had been exposed to COVID-19. Both conserved end residues are part of each CDR3. D genes are given only for firm matches.

j_call d_call v_call cdr3_aa
TRBJ2-6 TRBD1 TRBV10-2 CASTGTGKASGANVLTF
TRBJ2-5 TRBD1 TRBV27 CASSTRDRGFETQYF
TRBJ1-1 TRBD1 TRBV7-9 CASSPGTGLRTEAFF
TRBJ1-1 NA TRBV10-3 CAISGGGNTEAFF
TRBJ1-5 NA TRBV21-1 CASSSGQGRSGNQPQHF
TRBJ2-7 TRBD1 TRBV19 CASSRQGANEQYF
TRBJ2-1 TRBD2 TRBV13 CASSRSGIREQFF
TRBJ2-7 NA TRBV5-1 CASSLGPGTYEQYF
TRBJ1-3 NA TRBV11-2 CASSFLQGTGNTIYF
TRBJ1-2 NA TRBV4-1 CASSQVDTADYGYTF
TRBJ2-7 TRBD1 TRBV15 CATSRDASGQGAGEQYF
TRBJ1-5 NA TRBV12-1 CASSVQGNQPQHF
TRBJ2-7 TRBD1 TRBV11-2 CASSPIRGSSVEQYF